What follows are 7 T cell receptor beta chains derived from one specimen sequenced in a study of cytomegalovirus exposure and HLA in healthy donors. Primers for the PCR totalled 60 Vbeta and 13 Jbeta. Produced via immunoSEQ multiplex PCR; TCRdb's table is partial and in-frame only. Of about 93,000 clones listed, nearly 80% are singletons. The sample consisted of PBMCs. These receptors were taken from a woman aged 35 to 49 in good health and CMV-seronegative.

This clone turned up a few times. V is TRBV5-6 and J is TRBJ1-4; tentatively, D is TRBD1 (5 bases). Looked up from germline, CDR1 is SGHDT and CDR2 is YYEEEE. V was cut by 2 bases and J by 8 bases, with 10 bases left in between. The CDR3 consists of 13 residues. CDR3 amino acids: CASSLGVGEKLFF. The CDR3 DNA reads TGTGCCAGCAGCTTAGGGGTGGGGGAAAAACTGTTTTTT.

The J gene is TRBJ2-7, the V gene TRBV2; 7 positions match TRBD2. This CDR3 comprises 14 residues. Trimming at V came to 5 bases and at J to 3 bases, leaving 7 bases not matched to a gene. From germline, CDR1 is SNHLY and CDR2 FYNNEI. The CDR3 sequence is CASSPAGTNYEQYF. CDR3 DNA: TGTGCCAGCAGTCCAGCCGGGACTAACTACGAGCAGTACTTC.

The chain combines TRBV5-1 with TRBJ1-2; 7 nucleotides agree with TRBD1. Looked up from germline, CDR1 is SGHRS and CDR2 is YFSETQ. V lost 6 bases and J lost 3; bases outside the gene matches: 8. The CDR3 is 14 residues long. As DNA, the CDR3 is TGCGCCAGCACACCAGGGGGACCGTACTATGGCTACACCTTC. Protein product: CASTPGGPYYGYTF.

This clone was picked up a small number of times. CDR3 DNA: TGTGCCAGCAGTTACACGTCAGGGGGCGTTGGTCAGCCCCAGCATTTT. It yields the protein CASSYTSGGVGQPQHF. V gene TRBV6-5 combines with J gene TRBJ1-5; 8 bases line up with TRBD1. This CDR3 spans 16 amino acids. The germline V gene encodes CDR1 MNHEY and CDR2 SVGAGI. The junction had 9 bases not matched to a gene; V was cut back by 2 bases and J by 6 bases.

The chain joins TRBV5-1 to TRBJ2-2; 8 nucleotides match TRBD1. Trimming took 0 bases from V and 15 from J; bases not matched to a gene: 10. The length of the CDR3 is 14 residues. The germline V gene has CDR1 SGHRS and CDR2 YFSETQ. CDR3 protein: CASSLGAGGRSVFF. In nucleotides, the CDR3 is TGCGCCAGCAGCTTGGGGGCAGGGGGCCGGTCGGTGTTTTTT.

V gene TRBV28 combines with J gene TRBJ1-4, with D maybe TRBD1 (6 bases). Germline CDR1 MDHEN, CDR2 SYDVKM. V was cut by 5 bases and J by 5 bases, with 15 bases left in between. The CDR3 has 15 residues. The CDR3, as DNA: TGTGCCAGCAGTCTCCCGGGACATATCAATGAAAAACTGTTTTTT. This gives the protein CASSLPGHINEKLFF.

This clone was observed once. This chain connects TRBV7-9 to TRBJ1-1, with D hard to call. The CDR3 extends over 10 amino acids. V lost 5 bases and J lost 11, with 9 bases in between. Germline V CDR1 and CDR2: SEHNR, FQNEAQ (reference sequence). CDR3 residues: CASSPPFAFF. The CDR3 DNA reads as TGTGCCAGCAGCCCCCCGTTTGCTTTCTTT.